This TCR beta chain was observed in a study of T cell responses to AZD1222 COVID-19 vaccine. Germline CDR1 MDHEN, CDR2 SYDVKM. V shed 8 bases and J shed 10 bases, with 15 bases lying between them. CDR3 length equals 13 residues. The protocol was immunoSEQ multiplex PCR, while the TCRdb copy is restricted to in-frame clones and leaves out a portion. The profile shows about 120,000 clones, around 90% of them singletons. The V and J genes are TRBV28 and TRBJ1-6; the D gene is possibly TRBD1 (6 bases). The clonotype was recovered from an adult in good health. The starting material was peripheral blood, obtained on day 0 of AZD1222 vaccination. The CDR3 sequence: CASLQQGRSPLHF. For the CDR3, the DNA is TGTGCCAGCTTACAACAGGGCCGCTCACCCCTCCACTTT.